This paragraph covers one TCR beta chain sequence. This clonotype was recorded at least ten times. Its antigen is currently not known. No quality values exist for individual bases; no much larger clone is one base distant. For the unsorted PBMC libraries, 2 million PBMCs were stored in RNAlater at -80 degrees C until RNA extraction and were used to generate the libraries. The multiple sclerosis patients were enrolled in a US clinical protocol that used magnetic resonance imaging to evaluate disease progression. Peripheral blood underwent Ficoll-Hypaque density gradient centrifugation to isolate PBMCs, which were then cryopreserved in liquid nitrogen. The data originate from a study of neurological immune-mediated disorders (dated by TCRdb to between 2017 and 2020). Looking at the study overall: Among the approximately 34 multiple sclerosis patients, roughly 31 had relapsing-remitting MS and 3 had secondary progressive MS. Alongside PBMC samples, the set of about 97 TCR-beta libraries contained longitudinal samples, technical triplicates, and paired CD4+ and CD8+ T-cell subsets that had been sorted. The study compared peripheral blood TCR-beta repertoires of HTLV-I-associated myelopathy (HAM/TSP) patients, multiple sclerosis patients and healthy controls using UMI-based sequencing. Of the roughly 70 subjects in the cohort, about 15 were HAM/TSP patients, roughly 35 were multiple sclerosis patients, and some 20 were healthy controls. The paper's findings and limits, for the study overall: TCR clonal expansion was highest in HAM/TSP patients and lowest in MS patients, with MS patients falling below even healthy controls. No identical CDR3 amino acid sequences were shared among expanded clones across subjects, suggesting private TCR-beta repertoires in all groups. No clinical or MRI features were associated with the MS cluster, and the authors said that larger cohorts are needed. In phylogenetic analysis, the repertoires of 18 of 34 MS patients grouped into a cluster of related CDR3 sequences, which suggests a possible signature at the repertoire level.

The CDR3 runs 16 residues from the cysteine to the phenylalanine. The sequence is cut down to CDR3 DNA, 48 bases in frame from base 1. CDR1 and CDR2 (SGHRS, YFSETQ) derive from the germline V gene. Germline trimming: 0 bases from V, 0 bases from J; junction bases outside gene matches: 5. To synthesize cDNA, template-switch 5'RACE was performed with a primer carrying a 10-nucleotide random unique molecular identifier so that each TCR transcript was tagged. Every sequencing run yielded over 170 million TCR-beta sequences covering 15-18 subjects. Total RNA was extracted with the RNeasy kit. The KAPA Real-time Library Amplification kit was used to amplify TCR-beta VDJ regions with primers for the TCR constant region and the 5'RACE anchor. Sample indexes and Illumina adaptors were added in a first PCR, and a second PCR then increased library yield. After Ampure bead purification, the TCR product of roughly 650 bp was size-selected on a 2% E-gel SizeSelection system. Before pooling, libraries had their quality checked on a Bioanalyzer, their concentration measured with Qubit, and their quantity determined with the Kapa Library Quantification kit. Libraries were sequenced paired-end 2 x 150 bp on an Illumina HiSeq 2500. To increase sequence diversity, roughly 24-32% phiX was spiked into each library pool. The authors processed their data as follows. The quality-filtered reads were processed with the UMI-based MiGEC pipeline, whose error correction step removed more than 90% of the raw TCR sequences. IMGT germline references were used for alignment of VDJ genes, and clonotypes were defined by a unique CDR3 amino acid sequence together with V-J genes. VDJtools evaluated clonal expansion, Shannon diversity and CDR3 relatedness (CalcPairwiseDistances, ClusterSamples); CLCbio workbench built phylogenetic trees. Using coefficient-of-variation modelling across technical triplicates, the study counted a clone as expanded if it had at least 8 unique UMIs. The raw public data were reprocessed by TCRdb itself: fastp quality trimming at Q25, MiXCR clonotype calling, in-frame beta chains only. When rows share a CDR3 protein, they turn into one entry using the most common DNA and genes. The V and J calls follow TCRdb's processing rather than the paper's. Present in this sample are 70,000 or so distinct CDR3 sequences, 5.2% of which were seen just once. Together, the top ten hold roughly 2.8% of the sample.

The sequenced material came from PBMCs. The sequence was collected from a woman aged 30 to 39 with multiple sclerosis. The receptor chain draws on TRBV5-1 and TRBJ2-7, with 8 central nucleotides matching TRBD1. The CDR3 protein is CASSLVQGASSYEQYF. In nucleotides, the sequence is TGCGCCAGCAGCTTGGTTCAGGGGGCAAGCTCCTACGAGCAGTACTTC.